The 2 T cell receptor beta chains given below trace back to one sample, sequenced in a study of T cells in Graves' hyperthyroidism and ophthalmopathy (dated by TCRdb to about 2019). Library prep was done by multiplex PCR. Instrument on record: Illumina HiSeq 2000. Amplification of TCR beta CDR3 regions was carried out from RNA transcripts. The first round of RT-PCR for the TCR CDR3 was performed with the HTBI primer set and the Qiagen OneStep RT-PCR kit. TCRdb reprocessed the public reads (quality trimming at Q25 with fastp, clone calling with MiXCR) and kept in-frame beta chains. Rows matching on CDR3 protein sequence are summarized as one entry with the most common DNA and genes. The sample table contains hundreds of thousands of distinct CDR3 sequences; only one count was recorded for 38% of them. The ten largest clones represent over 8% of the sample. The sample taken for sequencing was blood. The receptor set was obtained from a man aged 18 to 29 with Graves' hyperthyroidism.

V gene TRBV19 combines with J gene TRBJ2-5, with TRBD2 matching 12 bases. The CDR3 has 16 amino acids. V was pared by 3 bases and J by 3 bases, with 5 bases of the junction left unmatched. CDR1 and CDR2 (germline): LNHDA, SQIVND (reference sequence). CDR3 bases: TGTGCCAGTAGTATTCAACTAGCGGGAGGTAAAGAGACCCAGTACTTC. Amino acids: CASSIQLAGGKETQYF.

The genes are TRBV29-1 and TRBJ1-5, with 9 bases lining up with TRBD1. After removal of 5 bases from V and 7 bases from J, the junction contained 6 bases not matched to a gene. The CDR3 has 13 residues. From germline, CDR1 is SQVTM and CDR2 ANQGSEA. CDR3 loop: CSVKTGGGQPQHF. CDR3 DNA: TGCAGCGTTAAAACAGGGGGCGGGCAGCCCCAGCATTTT. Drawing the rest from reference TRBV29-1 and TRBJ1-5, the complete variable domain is SAVISQKPSRDICQRGTSLTIQCQVDSQVTMMFWYRQQPGQSLTLIATANQGSEATYESGFVIDKFPISRPNLTFSTLTVSNMSPEDSSIYLCSVKTGGGQPQHFGDGTRLSIL.